This TCR beta chain comes out of a study of technical replicates of blood from several donors. The method was immunoSEQ multiplex PCR; TCRdb's version includes in-frame clones alone and lacks a portion of them. The sample has approximately 100,000 clones, over 95% seen once; the top ten hold approximately 0.2%. CDR3 length: 14 amino acids. The germline V gene encodes CDR1 SEHNR and CDR2 FQNEAQ (reference sequence). V was pared by 1 base and J by 4 bases, with 11 bases between. This chain uses TRBV7-9 with TRBJ2-7, with D maybe TRBD1 (5 bases). The sequence was collected from a human donor in good health. Sequenced material: T cells isolated from PBMCs. In DNA form, the CDR3 reads TGTGCCAGCAGCTTAGGTGGGGCTCGGTACGAGCAGTACTTC. Translated, it gives CASSLGGARYEQYF.